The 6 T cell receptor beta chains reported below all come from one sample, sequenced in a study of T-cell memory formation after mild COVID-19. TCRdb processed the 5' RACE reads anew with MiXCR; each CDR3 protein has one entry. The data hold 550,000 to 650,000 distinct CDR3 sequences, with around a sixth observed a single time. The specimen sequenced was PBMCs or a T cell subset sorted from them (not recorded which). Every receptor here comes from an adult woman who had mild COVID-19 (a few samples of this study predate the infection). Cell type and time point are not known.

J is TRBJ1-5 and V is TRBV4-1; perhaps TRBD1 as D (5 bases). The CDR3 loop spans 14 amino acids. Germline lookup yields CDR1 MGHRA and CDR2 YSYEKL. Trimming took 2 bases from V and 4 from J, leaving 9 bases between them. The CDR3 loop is CASSQPGLNQPQHF. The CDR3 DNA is TGCGCCAGCAGCCAACCGGGGCTAAATCAGCCCCAGCATTTT.

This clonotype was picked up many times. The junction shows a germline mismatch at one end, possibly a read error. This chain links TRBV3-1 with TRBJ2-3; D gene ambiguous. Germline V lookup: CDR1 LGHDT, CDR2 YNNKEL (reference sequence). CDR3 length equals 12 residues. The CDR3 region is CASSQVSDTQYF. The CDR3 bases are TGCGCCAGCAGCCAAGTTTCAGATACGCAGTATTTT.

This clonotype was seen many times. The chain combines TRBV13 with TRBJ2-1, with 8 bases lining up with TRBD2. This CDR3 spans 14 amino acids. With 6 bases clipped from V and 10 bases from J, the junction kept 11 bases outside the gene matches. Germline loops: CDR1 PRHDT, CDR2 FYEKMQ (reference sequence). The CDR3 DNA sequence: TGTGCCAGCAGGCTCCCGGTAGCGGGGACGGAGCAGTTCTTC. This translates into CASRLPVAGTEQFF.

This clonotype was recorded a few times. The CDR3 nucleotides read TGCAGTGCTCCAGGGGCTAAAGAGCAGTACTTC. Translation: CSAPGAKEQYF. The genes are TRBV20-1 and TRBJ2-7, with D tentatively TRBD1 (6 bases). The CDR3 runs to 11 residues. The V gene lost 5 bases and the J gene lost 7 bases, with 12 bases spanning the gap. The germline gives CDR1 DFQATT, CDR2 SNEGSKA (reference sequence).

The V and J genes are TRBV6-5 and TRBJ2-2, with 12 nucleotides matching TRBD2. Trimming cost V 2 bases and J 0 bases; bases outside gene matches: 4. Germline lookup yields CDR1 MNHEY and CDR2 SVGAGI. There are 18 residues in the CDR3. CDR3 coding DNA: TGTGCCAGCAGTTACCGGACTAGCGGGGCAACGAACACCGGGGAGCTGTTTTTT. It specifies CASSYRTSGATNTGELFF.

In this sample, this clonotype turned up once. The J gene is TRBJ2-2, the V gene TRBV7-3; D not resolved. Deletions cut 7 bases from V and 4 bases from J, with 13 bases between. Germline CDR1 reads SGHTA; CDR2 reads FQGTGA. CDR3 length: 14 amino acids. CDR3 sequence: CASNQGLTTGELFF. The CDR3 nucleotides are TGTGCCAGCAACCAAGGGTTGACCACCGGGGAGCTGTTTTTT.